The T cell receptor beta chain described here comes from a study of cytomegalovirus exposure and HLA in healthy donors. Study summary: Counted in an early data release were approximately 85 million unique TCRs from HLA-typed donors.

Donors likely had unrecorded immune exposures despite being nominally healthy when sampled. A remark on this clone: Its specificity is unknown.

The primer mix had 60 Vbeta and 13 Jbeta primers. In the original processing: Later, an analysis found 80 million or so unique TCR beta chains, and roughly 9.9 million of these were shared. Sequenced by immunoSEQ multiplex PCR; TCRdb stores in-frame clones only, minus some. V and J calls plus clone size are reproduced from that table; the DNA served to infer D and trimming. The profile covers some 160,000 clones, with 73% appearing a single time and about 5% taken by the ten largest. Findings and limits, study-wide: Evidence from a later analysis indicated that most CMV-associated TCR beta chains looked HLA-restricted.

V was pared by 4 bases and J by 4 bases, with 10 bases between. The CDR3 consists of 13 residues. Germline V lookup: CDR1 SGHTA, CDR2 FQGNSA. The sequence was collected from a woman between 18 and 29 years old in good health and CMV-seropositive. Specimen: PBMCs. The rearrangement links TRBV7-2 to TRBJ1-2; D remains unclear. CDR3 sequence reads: CASSYLSLYGYTF. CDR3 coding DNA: TGTGCCAGCAGCTATCTAAGTCTCTATGGCTACACCTTC.